These T cell receptor beta chains were read from a single sample in a study of T cells in tuberculosis. The protocol was immunoSEQ multiplex PCR, while the TCRdb copy is restricted to in-frame clones and leaves out a portion. This table has about 25,000 clones, approximately 94% appearing once. The sample was PBMCs. The receptors were gathered from a donor aged 5-35 years with latent tuberculosis or without tuberculosis infection. Some clones in this sample may be carry-over from other donors' samples. CDR3s include the opening cysteine and the closing phenylalanine or tryptophan. The order of the fields is V gene, D gene, clone size, J gene, CDR3 DNA, CDR3 protein. The D gene is left open where the match is weak. Rows may omit the clone size; those that give it use once, few, many or a size class.

TRBV12-5,TRBD2,few,TRBJ2-1,TGTGCTAGTGGTGGTATAGTTTACGGGGGGGACAATGAGCAGTTCTTC,CASGGIVYGGDNEQFF
TRBV7-7,NA,NA,TRBJ2-1,TGTGCTAGCAGCTTATCGGGAGAGAACAATGAGCAGTTCTTC,CASSLSGENNEQFF
TRBV10-3,TRBD1,NA,TRBJ1-1,TGTGCCATCAGTGAGGGAAGGGGGCGTTCTGAAGCTTTCTTT,CAISEGRGRSEAFF
TRBV6-5,NA,NA,TRBJ1-3,TGTGCCAGCAGTTCCCTATCGGACACCATATATTTT,CASSSLSDTIYF
TRBV25-1,NA,NA,TRBJ2-7,TGTGCCAGCAGTCCCCTCCCGGGACACTTCTACGAGCAGTACTTC,CASSPLPGHFYEQYF
TRBV10-3,NA,NA,TRBJ2-2,TGTGCCATCAGTCCGGGTCCAACCGGGGAGCTGTTTTTT,CAISPGPTGELFF
TRBV19,NA,NA,TRBJ2-5,TGTGCCAGTAGTAGTCAAGTCAGGGGAGGGTTAGAGACCCAGTACTTC,CASSSQVRGGLETQYF
TRBV11-2,TRBD2,once,TRBJ2-1,TGTGCCAGCAGCTTAGGTACACTAGCGGGAGCTTCCCATGAGCAGTTCTTC,CASSLGTLAGASHEQFF
TRBV30,NA,NA,TRBJ2-7,TGTGCCTGGAGTGTAAGTTACACTAAAAACGAGCAGTACTTC,CAWSVSYTKNEQYF
TRBV6-9,NA,NA,TRBJ2-1,TGTGCCAGCCTACCCCCGGCCAGCGGAGTGCGAAATGAGCAGTTCTTC,CASLPPASGVRNEQFF
TRBV7-2,NA,NA,TRBJ1-3,TGTGCCAGCAGCTTATTCGCGGGGGGCATAGGTGGAAACACCATATATTTT,CASSLFAGGIGGNTIYF
TRBV5-6,NA,NA,TRBJ2-7,TGTGCCAGCAGCTTGGCTAGCCACGAGCAGTACTTC,CASSLASHEQYF
TRBV25-1,NA,NA,TRBJ1-2,TGTGCCAGCGCCCCTCCCGGGACACCCTACTATGGCTACACCTTC,CASAPPGTPYYGYTF
TRBV6-6,NA,NA,TRBJ2-2,TGTGCCAGCATAGCGAACACCGGGGAGCTGTTTTTT,CASIANTGELFF
TRBV7-8,NA,once,TRBJ1-1,TGTGCCAGCGGTCCCGGGGACACTGAAGCTTTCTTT,CASGPGDTEAFF
TRBV7-9,NA,NA,TRBJ2-1,TGTGCCAGCAGCTTTGTTCGGCAGGGAGGCAATGAGCAGTTCTTC,CASSFVRQGGNEQFF
TRBV14,TRBD1,NA,TRBJ1-1,TGTGCCAGCAGCCAATTGTTTCAGGGGGCCACTGAAGCTTTCTTT,CASSQLFQGATEAFF
TRBV6-1,NA,NA,TRBJ1-3,TGTGCCAGCAGTGAAGGAGGCTCTGGAAACACCATATATTTT,CASSEGGSGNTIYF
TRBV27,NA,NA,TRBJ2-1,TGTGCCAGCAGTTTGACTAGATACAATGAGCAGTTCTTC,CASSLTRYNEQFF
TRBV6-5,TRBD1,NA,TRBJ1-2,TGTGCCAGCACCAGCTCCGGGACAGGGGTATATGGCTACACCTTC,CASTSSGTGVYGYTF
TRBV7-6,NA,NA,TRBJ2-7,TGTGCCAGCAGCCGAAGCGGTCTGCGCCGGAGACCCTACGAGCAGTACTTC,CASSRSGLRRRPYEQYF
TRBV5-1,NA,NA,TRBJ2-3,TGCGCCAGCAGCTTGGGACAGACTAGCACAGATACGCAGTATTTT,CASSLGQTSTDTQYF
TRBV5-1,TRBD1,once,TRBJ2-1,TGCGCCAGCAGCTTGGGGATGGGGACAGGGAGGGGCAATGAGCAGTTCTTC,CASSLGMGTGRGNEQFF
TRBV5-1,TRBD1,NA,TRBJ2-5,TGCGCCAGCAGCTCCACGACAGGGGAAGTGGGAGAGACCCAGTACTTC,CASSSTTGEVGETQYF
TRBV19,TRBD1,NA,TRBJ1-4,TGTGCCAGTAGGGACAGGCGGACGGCGGAAAAACTGTTTTTT,CASRDRRTAEKLFF
TRBV21-1,NA,NA,TRBJ2-7,TGTGCCAGCAGCAAAGCGGCGGCCTCCTACGAGCAGTACTTC,CASSKAAASYEQYF
TRBV10-3,TRBD2,NA,TRBJ2-2,TGTGCCATCAGGATGACTAGCGGGAGGGCCCACACCGGGGAGCTGTTTTTT,CAIRMTSGRAHTGELFF
TRBV7-9,NA,NA,TRBJ2-1,TGTGCCAGCAAAACTGCGAGTGATGAGCAGTTCTTC,CASKTASDEQFF
TRBV5-1,TRBD2,once,TRBJ2-1,TGCGCCAGCAGCGGATGGAGCGGGGTTAGCTCCTACAATGAGCAGTTCTTC,CASSGWSGVSSYNEQFF
TRBV7-6,NA,few,TRBJ2-1,TGTGCCAGCAGCTTAGCCCTAAAATCTCTAATTCCCATTGCCACTGAGCAGTTCTTC,CASSLALKSLIPIATEQFF
TRBV4-1,TRBD2,NA,TRBJ2-2,TGCGCCAGCAGCCAAGCCAGCGGGGGGGCCGGGGAGCTGTTTTTT,CASSQASGGAGELFF
TRBV5-8,TRBD2,NA,TRBJ2-5,TGTGCCAGCAGCTTGGGGACTAGCGGAGCTTACCAAGAGACCCAGTACTTC,CASSLGTSGAYQETQYF
TRBV6-1,NA,NA,TRBJ1-5,TGTGCCAGCAGTGAATGGGCAGAAGGGGATCAGCCCCAGCATTTT,CASSEWAEGDQPQHF
TRBV18,TRBD1,NA,TRBJ2-7,TGTGCCAGCTCACCAAGGGACAGGGCGGGGGAGCAGTACTTC,CASSPRDRAGEQYF
TRBV18,TRBD1,NA,TRBJ2-5,TGTGCCAGCTCACTCGACAGGGGGAGCGCGACCCAGTACTTC,CASSLDRGSATQYF
TRBV10-3,NA,NA,TRBJ2-7,TGTGCCATCATGAGGCAGGAGGGGGAGCAGTACTTC,CAIMRQEGEQYF
TRBV7-3,TRBD1,NA,TRBJ1-2,TGTGCCAGCAGCGGAACACAGGGGGCTGGCGGCTACACCTTC,CASSGTQGAGGYTF
TRBV4-1,NA,NA,TRBJ2-7,TGCGCCAGCAGCCGTCCTGACAGGCGCTACGAGCAGTACTTC,CASSRPDRRYEQYF
TRBV7-2,TRBD1,NA,TRBJ2-2,TGTGCCAGCAGCTTCACAGGGGATCTGACCGGGGAGCTGTTTTTT,CASSFTGDLTGELFF
TRBV6-1,NA,NA,TRBJ1-1,TGTGCCAGCAGTGAAGGGGGGGGCGGCGAGTACACTGAAGCTTTCTTT,CASSEGGGGEYTEAFF
TRBV12-5,NA,NA,TRBJ2-2,TGTGCTAGTGGTATCTCCGGGGAGCTGTTTTTT,CASGISGELFF
TRBV11-3,TRBD2,NA,TRBJ2-5,TGTGCCAGCAGCTTAGGTGGCGCTAGCGGGTTGGAGACCCAGTACTTC,CASSLGGASGLETQYF
TRBV5-4,NA,NA,TRBJ2-7,TGTGCCAGCAGCTTGGAGGGGGACGGATCCTACGAGCAGTACTTC,CASSLEGDGSYEQYF
TRBV29-1,NA,NA,TRBJ2-7,TGCAGCGTTGAGCAGAACGCCCAGAAGCAGTACTTC,CSVEQNAQKQYF
TRBV7-9,TRBD2,NA,TRBJ2-1,TGTGCCAGCAGCCCGACGCGGACTAGCGGGAGTCCGTACAATGAGCAGTTCTTC,CASSPTRTSGSPYNEQFF
TRBV28,TRBD1,NA,TRBJ2-7,TGTGCCAGCAATCCCGGGACAGAGAGCTCCTACGAGCAGTACTTC,CASNPGTESSYEQYF
TRBV30,TRBD1,NA,TRBJ2-5,TGTGCCCGGAGTCTTGAGGGGGCGATGGGAGAGACCCAGTACTTC,CARSLEGAMGETQYF
TRBV12-2,NA,once,TRBJ1-1,TGTGCAAGTCGCCTCCCCCCCGGACAGGGGAACACTGAAGCTTTCTTT,CASRLPPGQGNTEAFF
TRBV6-5,TRBD2,NA,TRBJ2-1,TGTGCCAGCGCGGGGGGTATTTACAATGAGCAGTTCTTC,CASAGGIYNEQFF
TRBV2,NA,NA,TRBJ2-7,TGTGCCAGCAGTTCCCCGAGCGGGTCAGCCTACGAGCAGTACTTC,CASSSPSGSAYEQYF
TRBV19,NA,NA,TRBJ2-3,TGTGCCAGTAGTATTCGGGCAGGGGGGAGCACAGATACGCAGTATTTT,CASSIRAGGSTDTQYF